This TCR beta chain originates from a study of identical twins. Unique molecular identifiers were present on cDNA, and template switching added a universal primer site. TCRdb recomputed calls from the 5' RACE reads with MiXCR, one row per CDR3 protein. Here the sample spans a few hundred thousand distinct CDR3 sequences, approximately 13% being singletons. This clonotype was seen a few times. The antigen remains undetermined. Whole-study results and caveats: Insertion counts were lower in abundant cord blood beta clonotypes, a trend that memory repertoires did not show. The study found excess low generation probability among twin-shared out-of-frame alpha sequences.

The germline gives CDR1 SSHAT, CDR2 FNYEAQ (reference sequence). With V trimmed by 1 base and J by 3 bases, 5 bases remained unmatched. This CDR3 spans 15 amino acids. This sample was also put to use in a study of yellow fever vaccine responses in identical twins. As reported in that work: The authors reported partly convergent, partly personalized vaccine responses in identical twins.

This clonotype was obtained from a woman aged 18-29 years in good health. The source material was CD8+ T cells sorted from blood. The rearrangement links TRBV7-7 to TRBJ2-7, with TRBD1 matching over 8 bases. The CDR3 nucleotides read TGTGCCAGCAGCTTAGGTCAGGGGGCAGTCTACGAGCAGTACTTC. This translates into CASSLGQGAVYEQYF. Variable domain in full (rest from reference TRBV7-7 and TRBJ2-7): GAGVSQSPRYKVTKRGQDVTLRCDPISSHATLYWYQQALGQGPEFLTYFNYEAQPDKSGLPSDRFSAERPEGSISTLTIQRTEQRDSAMYRCASSLGQGAVYEQYFGPGTRLTVT.